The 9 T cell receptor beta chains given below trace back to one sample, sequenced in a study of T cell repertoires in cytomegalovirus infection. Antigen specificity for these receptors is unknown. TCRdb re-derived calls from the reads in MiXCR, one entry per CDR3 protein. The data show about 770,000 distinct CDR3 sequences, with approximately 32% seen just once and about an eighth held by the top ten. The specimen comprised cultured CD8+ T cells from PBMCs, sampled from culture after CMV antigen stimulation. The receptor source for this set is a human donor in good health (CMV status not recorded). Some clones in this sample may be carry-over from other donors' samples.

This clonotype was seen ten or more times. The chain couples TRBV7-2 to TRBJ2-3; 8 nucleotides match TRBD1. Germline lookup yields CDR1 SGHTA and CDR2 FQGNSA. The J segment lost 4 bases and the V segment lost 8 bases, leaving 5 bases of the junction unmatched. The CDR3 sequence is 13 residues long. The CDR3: CASLGQGADTQYF. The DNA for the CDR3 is TGTGCCAGCCTCGGACAGGGCGCAGATACGCAGTATTTT.

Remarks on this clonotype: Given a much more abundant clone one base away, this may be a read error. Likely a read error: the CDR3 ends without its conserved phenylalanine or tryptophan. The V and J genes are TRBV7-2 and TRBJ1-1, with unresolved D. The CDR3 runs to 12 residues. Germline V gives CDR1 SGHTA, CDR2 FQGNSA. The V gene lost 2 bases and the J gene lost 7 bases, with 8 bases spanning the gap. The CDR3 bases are TGTGCCAGCAGCTTAAGTCGGGGTGAAGCTTTCTAT. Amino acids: CASSLSRGEAFY.

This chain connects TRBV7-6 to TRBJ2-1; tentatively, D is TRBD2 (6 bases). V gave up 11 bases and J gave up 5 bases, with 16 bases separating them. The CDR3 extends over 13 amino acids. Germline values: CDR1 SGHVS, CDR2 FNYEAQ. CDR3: CASHAGPHNEQFF. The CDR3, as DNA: TGTGCCTCCCATGCGGGGCCCCACAATGAGCAGTTCTTC.

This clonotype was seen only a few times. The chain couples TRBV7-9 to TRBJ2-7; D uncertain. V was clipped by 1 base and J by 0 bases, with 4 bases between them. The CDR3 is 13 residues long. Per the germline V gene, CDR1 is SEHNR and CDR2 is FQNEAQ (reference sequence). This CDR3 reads CASSLVISYEQYF. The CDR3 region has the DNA TGTGCCAGCAGCTTAGTCATCTCCTACGAGCAGTACTTC.

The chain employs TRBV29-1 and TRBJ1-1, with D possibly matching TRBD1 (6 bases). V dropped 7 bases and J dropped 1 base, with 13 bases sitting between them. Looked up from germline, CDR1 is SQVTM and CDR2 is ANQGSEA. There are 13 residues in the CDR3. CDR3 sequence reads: CSGGPGQNTEAFF. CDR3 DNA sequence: TGCAGCGGAGGACCGGGACAGAACACTGAAGCTTTCTTT.

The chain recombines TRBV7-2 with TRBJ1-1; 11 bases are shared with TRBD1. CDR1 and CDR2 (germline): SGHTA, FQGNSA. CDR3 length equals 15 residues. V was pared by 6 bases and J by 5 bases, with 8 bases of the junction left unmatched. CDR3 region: CASSFGQGAWTEAFF. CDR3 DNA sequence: TGTGCCAGCAGTTTTGGACAGGGGGCTTGGACTGAAGCTTTCTTT.

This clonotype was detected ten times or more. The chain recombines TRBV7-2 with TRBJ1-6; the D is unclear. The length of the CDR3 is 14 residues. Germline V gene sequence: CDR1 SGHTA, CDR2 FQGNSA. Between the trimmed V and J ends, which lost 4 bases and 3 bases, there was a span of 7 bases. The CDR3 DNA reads TGTGCCAGCAGCTCCGGTTACTATAATTCACCCCTCCACTTT. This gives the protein CASSSGYYNSPLHF.

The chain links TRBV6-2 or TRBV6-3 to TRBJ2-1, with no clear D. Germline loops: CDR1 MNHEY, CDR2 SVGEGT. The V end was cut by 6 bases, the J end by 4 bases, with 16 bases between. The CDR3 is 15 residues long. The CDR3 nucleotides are TGTGCCAGCAGCCCGGACCTTACTATTTACAATGAGCAGTTCTTC. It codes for CASSPDLTIYNEQFF.

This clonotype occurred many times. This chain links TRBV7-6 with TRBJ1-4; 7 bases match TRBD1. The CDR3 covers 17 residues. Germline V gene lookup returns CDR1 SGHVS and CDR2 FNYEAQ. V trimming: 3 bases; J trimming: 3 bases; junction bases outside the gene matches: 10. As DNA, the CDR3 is TGTGCCAGCAGCTTGAAGATAGAGGGGGCGTCTAATGAAAAACTGTTTTTT. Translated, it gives CASSLKIEGASNEKLFF.